A selection of T cell receptor beta chains follows, all from one sample in a study of T cell changes during pregnancy in multiple sclerosis. Libraries were prepared by immunoSEQ multiplex PCR; TCRdb keeps only in-frame clonotypes and omits some of them. Here the sample spans approximately 41,000 clones, about 94% being singletons. Sequences were derived from CD8+ T cells from peripheral blood mononuclear cells, sampled in the third trimester of pregnancy. These receptors were obtained from a female donor with multiple sclerosis, enrolled in a pregnancy study. Each CDR3 is given without its conserved first and last residue. Each record gives: J gene, V gene, CDR3 protein.

j_gene: TRBJ2-7; v_gene: TRBV11-3; CDR3aa: ASSPTGTYEQY
j_gene: TRBJ1-2; v_gene: TRBV5-6; CDR3aa: ASRSTDSYGYT
j_gene: TRBJ2-1; v_gene: TRBV4-2; CDR3aa: ASSQRSGSYNEQF
j_gene: TRBJ2-7; v_gene: TRBV5-6; CDR3aa: ASSLGSLYGSEQY
j_gene: TRBJ1-4; v_gene: TRBV28; CDR3aa: ASSLWRDATNEKLF
j_gene: TRBJ2-1; v_gene: TRBV27; CDR3aa: ASSFSSLNEQF
j_gene: TRBJ2-7; v_gene: TRBV6-5; CDR3aa: ASRRERNYEQY
j_gene: TRBJ2-7; v_gene: TRBV6-5; CDR3aa: ASRGSYEQY
j_gene: TRBJ1-2; v_gene: TRBV7-3; CDR3aa: ASSSTGEHGYT
j_gene: TRBJ2-1; v_gene: TRBV2; CDR3aa: ADGAGDLYNEQF
j_gene: TRBJ2-7; v_gene: TRBV4-1; CDR3aa: ASSPDRDEQY